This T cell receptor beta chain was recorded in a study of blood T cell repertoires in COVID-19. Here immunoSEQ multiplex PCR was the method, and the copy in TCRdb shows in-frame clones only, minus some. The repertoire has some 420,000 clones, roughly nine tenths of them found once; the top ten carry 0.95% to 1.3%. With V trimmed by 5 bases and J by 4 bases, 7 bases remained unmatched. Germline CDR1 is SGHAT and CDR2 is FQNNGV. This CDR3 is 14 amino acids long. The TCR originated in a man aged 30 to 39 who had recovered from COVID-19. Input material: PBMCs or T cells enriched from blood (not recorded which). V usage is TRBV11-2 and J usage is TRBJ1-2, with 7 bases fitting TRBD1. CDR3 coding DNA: TGTGCCAGCAGCCAGACGGACAGGCCCTATGGCTACACCTTC. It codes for CASSQTDRPYGYTF. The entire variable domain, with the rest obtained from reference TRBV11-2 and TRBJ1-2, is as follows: EAGVAQSPRYKIIEKRQSVAFWCNPISGHATLYWYQQILGQGPKLLIQFQNNGVVDDSQLPKDRFSAERLKGVDSTLKIQPAKLEDSAVYLCASSQTDRPYGYTFGSGTRLTVV.